Below, one T cell receptor (beta chain) is given with its context. Its antigen is unidentified. This specimen comes from a study of CD8 T cell repertoires and HIV-1 epitope variants. Study background: Each of Twenty-five Gag and Nef epitope peptides stimulated a separate culture. Findings of the study overall: Of fewer than 10 antigen-specific beta clonotypes, six appeared to cross-react with escape variants.

TCR beta CDR3 was sequenced at survey depth on immunoSEQ. Only in-frame clones appear in the TCRdb table, and some are missing; sequencing was by immunoSEQ multiplex PCR. The repertoire consists of 5,400 or so clones, with around 63% occurring once and the leading ten covering approximately 40%. V lost 2 bases and J 7 bases, leaving 12 bases between the germline ends. The CDR3 consists of 12 residues. Looked up from germline, CDR1 is GTSNPN and CDR2 is SVGIG (reference sequence). The origin of this receptor is a male donor with HIV. The source material was cultured CD8+ T cells derived from PBMCs. This chain links TRBV30 with TRBJ2-7; D unresolved. The CDR3 loop is CAWSLRTDEQYF. The CDR3 DNA reads TGTGCCTGGAGTCTCAGGACGGATGAGCAGTACTTC.